This T cell receptor (beta chain) was retrieved from a study of blood T cell repertoires in COVID-19. Study as a whole: Italy, Spain and the United States were the sources of the convalescent and acute COVID-19 samples. The cDNA or gDNA used as material had been derived from T cells, B-cell-depleted T cells, or PBMCs.

This CDR3 is built from 12 residues. V was trimmed by 0 bases and J by 6 bases, leaving 5 bases between them. Germline loops: CDR1 MGHRA, CDR2 YSYEKL. In the original processing: From reference gene primer amplification, estimates of nucleated cell counts were derived. TCRdb's copy holds only in-frame clones and misses some; the assay was immunoSEQ multiplex PCR. The DNA was the basis for D and trimming; V, J and clone size are from that table. The table has some 120,000 clones, over 60% seen once. J is TRBJ1-1 and V is TRBV4-1; D not resolved. The source material was peripheral blood. This clonotype was obtained from a human donor in a cohort sampled during active COVID-19. CDR3: CASSQDFSEAFF. The CDR3 nucleotides are TGCGCCAGCAGCCAAGACTTCTCTGAAGCTTTCTTT.